This TCR beta chain was observed in a study of beta chain features in type 1 diabetes. Study-wide results and caveats: Reads derived from cDNA could over-represent cells showing high TCR expression. Moderately but significantly shorter TCRB CDR3s were found in Type 1 diabetes patients in all four CD4+ subsets. Type 1 diabetes patients had fewer VDJ junction insertions and more deletions.

Looked up from germline, CDR1 is SGDLS and CDR2 is YYNGEE. Trimming left V 4 bases short and J 6 bases short, with 20 bases between. The CDR3 extends over 16 amino acids. With respect to this clone: The antigen is unknown.

The study reverse transcribed the entire isolated RNA, so it sequenced expressed TCRB transcripts. Some clones are missing from TCRdb's copy, which holds only in-frame ones; the method was immunoSEQ multiplex PCR. The repertoire includes about 150,000 clones, 7% to 9% of them detected once, and roughly 0.5% sits in the top ten. CD4+ cells of the naive, central memory, regulatory and stem cell-like memory types were sorted via CD45RO/CCR7/CD25/CD127/CD95/CD27. Each population that was sorted was more than 95% pure. V is TRBV9 and J is TRBJ2-1; tentative D call: TRBD2 (7 bases). The sequence was obtained from a man aged 18 to 29 with type 1 diabetes. Material for sequencing was central memory CD4+ T cells from blood. The CDR3 DNA sequence: TGTGCCAGCAGCCCCGCTCTGGGGGGGGCCATCAATGAGCAGTTCTTC. Protein: CASSPALGGAINEQFF.